The rows below give T cell receptor beta chains drawn from one sample of a study of T cell responses to AZD1222 COVID-19 vaccine. Clones were sequenced by immunoSEQ multiplex PCR, and TCRdb holds only the in-frame ones, with some missing. This table has 200,000 or so clones, 90% to 95% appearing once. This specimen consisted of peripheral blood, obtained on day 0 of AZD1222 vaccination. Receptors originate from an adult in good health. Each CDR3 is given with its conserved first and last residue. Each record gives: V gene, clone size, J gene, D gene, CDR3 protein, CDR3 DNA. D genes are given only for firm matches. Clone sizes are given selectively: once, few, many, or a class where the clone is expanded.

TRBV29-1,NA,TRBJ2-7,TRBD1,CSVEGTGANYEQYF,TGCAGCGTTGAAGGGACAGGGGCGAACTACGAGCAGTACTTC
TRBV5-1,NA,TRBJ1-1,TRBD1,CASRGQGLTEAFF,TGCGCCAGCAGAGGACAGGGACTCACTGAAGCTTTCTTT
TRBV2,NA,TRBJ2-2,NA,CASSNPSGFGELFF,TGTGCCAGCAGTAATCCAAGTGGGTTCGGGGAGCTGTTTTTT
TRBV7-8,NA,TRBJ2-7,NA,CASSPRAGDGEQYF,TGTGCCAGCAGCCCCCGGGCAGGGGATGGCGAGCAGTACTTC
TRBV30,NA,TRBJ1-5,NA,CAWSPDGNQPQHF,TGTGCCTGGAGTCCGGACGGAAATCAGCCCCAGCATTTT
TRBV10-3,NA,TRBJ1-2,NA,CAISEAKGPRQEDVGYTF,TGTGCCATCAGTGAGGCGAAGGGCCCGAGACAGGAAGATGTTGGCTACACCTTC
TRBV3-1/TRBV3-2,NA,TRBJ2-1,TRBD2,CASSQEFGGRVHNEQFF,TGTGCCAGCAGCCAAGAATTTGGCGGGAGAGTCCACAATGAGCAGTTCTTC
TRBV6-5,NA,TRBJ1-5,NA,CASSESDRGTQHF,TGTGCCAGCAGCGAGAGTGATCGTGGTACCCAGCATTTT
TRBV5-4,NA,TRBJ2-1,TRBD2,CASSPGTSGSVNEQFF,TGTGCCAGCAGCCCCGGGACTAGCGGGAGCGTCAATGAGCAGTTCTTC
TRBV27,NA,TRBJ2-3,NA,CASSDLSVMGTDTQYF,TGTGCCAGCAGCGATCTTAGCGTCATGGGCACAGATACGCAGTATTTT
TRBV5-1,NA,TRBJ2-2,TRBD2,CASSRGLAGTNTGELFF,TGCGCCAGCAGCCGAGGACTAGCGGGGACGAACACCGGGGAGCTGTTTTTT
TRBV10-3,NA,TRBJ1-4,NA,CAISERRGNEKLFF,TGTGCCATCAGTGAAAGACGAGGGAATGAAAAACTGTTTTTT
TRBV5-8,once,TRBJ2-3,NA,CASSLSTGSSTDTQYF,TGTGCCAGCAGCTTGAGTACAGGGTCAAGCACAGATACGCAGTATTTT
TRBV7-8,NA,TRBJ2-7,NA,CASSSSPTGNSYEQYF,TGTGCCAGCAGCTCATCCCCTACAGGGAACTCCTACGAGCAGTACTTC
TRBV7-3,NA,TRBJ2-1,NA,CASSLTATRSYNEQFF,TGTGCCAGCAGCTTAACCGCGACACGCTCCTACAATGAGCAGTTCTTC
TRBV18,NA,TRBJ1-2,TRBD1,CASSPDREVYGYTF,TGTGCCAGCTCACCCGACAGGGAGGTCTATGGCTACACCTTC
TRBV28,NA,TRBJ2-1,TRBD2,CASSFNLAGINEQFF,TGTGCCAGCAGTTTTAACCTAGCGGGAATTAATGAGCAGTTCTTC
TRBV7-3,once,TRBJ2-3,NA,CASTSTGGTGDTQYF,TGTGCCAGCACCTCGACGGGCGGGACCGGGGATACGCAGTATTTT
TRBV3-1/TRBV3-2,NA,TRBJ2-2,TRBD1,CASGTGPNTGELFF,TGTGCCAGCGGGACAGGGCCAAACACCGGGGAGCTGTTTTTT
TRBV27,few,TRBJ1-6,NA,CASSFYSGIGSPLHF,TGTGCCAGCAGTTTCTATTCCGGGATCGGTTCACCCCTCCACTTT
TRBV6-4,once,TRBJ1-1,NA,CASSEKENTEAFF,TGTGCCAGCAGTGAAAAAGAGAACACTGAAGCTTTCTTT
TRBV4-1,NA,TRBJ1-2,NA,CASSFARSFYGYTF,TGCGCCAGCAGCTTCGCTCGCTCATTCTATGGCTACACCTTC
TRBV7-3,once,TRBJ2-7,NA,CASSLLPGDPYEQYF,TGTGCCAGCAGCTTACTGCCGGGAGACCCTTACGAGCAGTACTTC
TRBV7-3,NA,TRBJ1-1,TRBD1,CASSLGRGRRTEAFF,TGTGCCAGCAGCCTCGGCAGGGGGCGTAGGACTGAAGCTTTCTTT
TRBV2,NA,TRBJ2-7,NA,CASSSGGIRQYF,TGTGCCAGCAGCTCCGGGGGTATTCGGCAGTACTTC
TRBV6-5,NA,TRBJ1-1,TRBD1,CASSRQGARNTEAFF,TGTGCCAGCAGTAGGCAGGGGGCACGGAACACTGAAGCTTTCTTT
TRBV19,NA,TRBJ2-7,NA,CASRDDRSSYEQYF,TGTGCCAGTAGAGACGACAGAAGTTCCTACGAGCAGTACTTC
TRBV12-3/TRBV12-4,NA,TRBJ1-4,NA,CASSKRANEKLFF,TGTGCCAGCAGTAAGAGGGCTAATGAAAAACTGTTTTTT
TRBV5-4,NA,TRBJ1-2,NA,CASSLALGQLYGYTF,TGTGCCAGCAGCTTGGCCCTAGGACAGCTATATGGCTACACCTTC
TRBV27,NA,TRBJ2-2,NA,CASSPNGFGELFF,TGTGCCAGCAGTCCCAACGGGTTCGGGGAGCTGTTTTTT
TRBV27,NA,TRBJ2-1,TRBD2,CASSDKTGGFYNEQFF,TGTGCCAGCAGTGACAAAACGGGAGGGTTCTACAATGAGCAGTTCTTC
TRBV2,NA,TRBJ2-5,NA,CASSAQTLETQYF,TGTGCCAGCAGTGCTCAAACCCTCGAGACCCAGTACTTC
TRBV20-1,NA,TRBJ2-1,TRBD2,CSASTSGNYNEQFF,TGCAGTGCTAGTACTAGCGGGAACTACAATGAGCAGTTCTTC
TRBV2,NA,TRBJ1-4,NA,CASSGDRKLFF,TGTGCCAGCAGTGGCGATAGGAAGCTGTTTTTT
TRBV5-4,NA,TRBJ2-2,NA,CASSSKRELAGTGELFF,TGTGCCAGCAGCTCCAAAAGAGAGCTAGCAGGTACCGGGGAGCTGTTTTTT
TRBV28,once,TRBJ1-5,NA,CASSSSGTNSNQPQHF,TGTGCCAGCAGTTCCTCCGGGACAAATAGCAATCAGCCCCAGCATTTT
TRBV7-9,NA,TRBJ2-7,TRBD2,CASSTMTSGSNYEQYF,TGTGCCAGCAGCACCATGACTAGCGGGAGCAACTACGAGCAGTACTTC
TRBV19,NA,TRBJ2-7,NA,CASSMVGGLYEQYF,TGTGCCAGTAGTATGGTAGGGGGATTATACGAGCAGTACTTC
TRBV2,once,TRBJ1-4,TRBD1,CASSGGRGLEKLFF,TGTGCCAGCAGTGGGGGCAGGGGGCTTGAAAAACTGTTTTTT
TRBV21-1,NA,TRBJ1-2,NA,CATRDRFYYGYTF,TGTGCCACCAGGGACAGGTTTTATTATGGCTACACCTTC
TRBV7-9,NA,TRBJ1-4,NA,CASARLGADEKLFF,TGTGCCAGCGCCCGGTTGGGGGCGGATGAAAAACTGTTTTTT
TRBV28,NA,TRBJ2-7,NA,CASSLSVAGSYEQYF,TGTGCCAGCAGTTTGTCGGTAGCAGGCTCCTACGAGCAGTACTTC
TRBV10-3,NA,TRBJ2-7,TRBD2,CAISARRSTNSGSGLEQYF,TGTGCCATCAGCGCTCGTAGGTCCACGAATAGCGGGAGTGGGCTCGAGCAGTACTTC
TRBV6-2/TRBV6-3,NA,TRBJ1-2,NA,CASSYSSYSANGYTF,TGTGCCAGCAGTTACTCGAGTTATTCGGCAAATGGCTACACCTTC
TRBV12-3/TRBV12-4,NA,TRBJ2-4,NA,CASLLRGRNIQYF,TGTGCCAGCCTTCTCAGGGGTCGAAACATTCAGTACTTC
TRBV7-7,NA,TRBJ2-7,NA,CASSVGETYEQYF,TGTGCTAGCAGCGTCGGGGAGACCTACGAGCAGTACTTC
TRBV4-1,NA,TRBJ2-7,TRBD1,CASRGTGMSYEQYF,TGCGCCAGCCGCGGGACAGGGATGAGTTACGAGCAGTACTTC
TRBV7-2,NA,TRBJ1-2,NA,CASSLESGYGYTF,TGTGCCAGCAGCTTAGAATCCGGGTATGGCTACACCTTC
TRBV9,NA,TRBJ2-5,TRBD1,CASSDQGAHGETQYF,TGTGCCAGCAGCGACCAGGGGGCGCACGGAGAGACCCAGTACTTC
TRBV24-1,NA,TRBJ2-1,NA,CATSAPPPYNEQFF,TGTGCCACCAGTGCCCCCCCGCCTTACAATGAGCAGTTCTTC
TRBV19,NA,TRBJ2-7,NA,CASSPEQYYEQYF,TGTGCCAGTAGTCCCGAACAGTACTACGAGCAGTACTTC
TRBV2,NA,TRBJ2-5,TRBD2,CAGGLAGGETQYF,TGTGCCGGAGGACTAGCGGGAGGAGAGACCCAGTACTTC
TRBV28,few,TRBJ1-2,NA,CASTDQFSYGYTF,TGTGCCAGCACCGACCAGTTCTCGTATGGCTACACCTTC